This T cell receptor beta chain comes out of a study of blood T cell repertoires in COVID-19. The repertoire was sequenced with immunoSEQ multiplex PCR; TCRdb's copy has only in-frame clones and lacks some. The sample lists roughly 230,000 clones, roughly 89% seen once, with roughly 5% in the top ten. The CDR3 has 14 amino acids. V was trimmed by 1 base and J by 2 bases, leaving 9 bases between them. Per the germline V gene, CDR1 is LGHDT and CDR2 is YNNKEL (reference sequence). Specimen: peripheral blood. This chain joins TRBV3-1 (or the pseudogene TRBV3-2) and TRBJ2-7; D remains ambiguous. The TCR originated in a woman between 35 and 50 years old who had recovered from COVID-19. In DNA, the CDR3 is TGTGCCAGCAGCCAAGGGTCCAGGACCTACGAGCAGTACTTC. Encoded protein: CASSQGSRTYEQYF.